These 30 T cell receptor beta chains came from one sample sequenced in a study of blood T cell repertoires in COVID-19. Profiled with immunoSEQ multiplex PCR; TCRdb holds only in-frame clones, not every one. Found here are 150,000 to 200,000 clones, around 80% of them singletons; the top ten hold 17%. Sequencing was carried out using PBMCs or T cells enriched from blood (not recorded which). These receptors came from a woman aged 50 to 65 who had recovered from COVID-19.

In nucleotides, the CDR3 is TGTGCCAGCAGTGAACCCCCCTTCGGGGGGGGTGTGGAGACCCAGTACTTC. This encodes CASSEPPFGGGVETQYF. The V gene is TRBV6-1, the J gene TRBJ2-5, with 8 bases lining up with TRBD2. Unmatched junction bases numbered 13, after V lost 2 bases and J lost 5 bases. Per the germline V gene, CDR1 is MNHNS and CDR2 is SASEGT. The CDR3 is 17 residues long.

This clone has more than one count but fewer than ten. This chain joins TRBV4-1 and TRBJ1-1, with D maybe TRBD1 (5 bases). Trimming took off 1 base at V and 0 bases at J, with 9 bases between the two ends. Germline CDR1 and CDR2: MGHRA and YSYEKL. CDR3 length: 15 amino acids. CDR3 nucleotide sequence: TGCGCCAGCAGCCAAGGTGCCAGGGTGAACACTGAAGCTTTCTTT. Its protein is CASSQGARVNTEAFF.

In its sample, this clone was seen a few times. V is TRBV5-1 and J is TRBJ1-2; D gene unclear. Germline V CDR1 and CDR2: SGHRS, YFSETQ. Trimming stripped 9 bases from V and 2 bases from J, with 14 bases between. The CDR3 has 13 amino acids. The CDR3 DNA reads as TGCGCCACGCCCTCTAAACTGAACTATGGCTACACCTTC. This sequence encodes CATPSKLNYGYTF.

The chain couples TRBV27 to TRBJ2-1; D is uncertain. Germline CDR1 is MNHEY and CDR2 is SMNVEV (reference sequence). V lost 3 bases to trimming and J lost 9 bases, with 15 bases between them. The CDR3 contains 14 residues. The CDR3 DNA sequence: TGTGCCAGCAGTTTTTCCCCTTTAGCTAGTGAGCAGTTCTTC. It is translated as CASSFSPLASEQFF.

This clone was seen only a few times. J is TRBJ2-5 and V is TRBV19, with D tentatively TRBD1 (6 bases). Germline V gene data show CDR1 as LNHDA and CDR2 as SQIVND (reference sequence). Between the trimmed V and J ends, which lost 4 bases and 1 base, there was a span of 13 bases. This CDR3 contains 15 residues. CDR3 sequence (DNA): TGTGCCAGTAGTAGGTTTGGCAGGGGCCAAGAGACCCAGTACTTC. Translated, it gives CASSRFGRGQETQYF.

The V call is TRBV18, the J call TRBJ2-1; D unresolved. This CDR3 has 12 amino acids. Germline assignment: CDR1 KGHSH and CDR2 LQKENI. The germline V and J ends were trimmed by 3 bases and 6 bases, with 6 bases remaining between them. CDR3 nucleotides: TGTGCCAGCTCACCCCGCAGCAATGAGCAGTTCTTC. Amino acid sequence: CASSPRSNEQFF.

V is TRBV27 and J is TRBJ1-4; D is ambiguous. Germline V gives CDR1 MNHEY, CDR2 SMNVEV (reference sequence). Between the trimmed V and J ends, which lost 6 bases and 6 bases, there was a span of 17 bases. The CDR3 spans 15 residues. CDR3 coding DNA: TGTGCCAGCAGATTTGAAGGGAGTGACTATGAAAAACTGTTTTTT. Its protein product is CASRFEGSDYEKLFF.

This clone was seen more than once but under ten times. V gene TRBV6-5 combines with J gene TRBJ2-5; 12 positions match TRBD2. The CDR3 extends over 15 amino acids. V trimming: 7 bases; J trimming: 2 bases; junction bases outside the gene matches: 5. The germline V gene has CDR1 MNHEY and CDR2 SVGAGI. The CDR3 nucleotides read TGTGCCAGCACCGGACTAGCGGGACTACAAGAGACCCAGTACTTC. Its protein is CASTGLAGLQETQYF.

The chain employs TRBV7-9 and TRBJ1-5; 7 positions agree with TRBD1. The CDR3 has 17 amino acids. Germline lookup yields CDR1 SEHNR and CDR2 FQNEAQ (reference sequence). Trimming removed 2 bases from V and 4 bases from J; junction bases left unmatched: 11. The CDR3 region is CASSLYPSGTANQPQHF. In DNA, the CDR3 is TGTGCCAGCAGCTTATATCCATCTGGGACAGCAAATCAGCCCCAGCATTTT.

This chain connects TRBV5-1 to TRBJ1-4; the match to TRBD1 covers 7 bases. CDR1 SGHRS and CDR2 YFSETQ come from the germline V gene. The CDR3 is made up of 14 amino acids. V lost 0 bases and J lost 7; bases outside the gene matches: 3. CDR3 residues: CASSLGGQTEKLFF. The CDR3 bases are TGCGCCAGCAGCTTGGGGGGACAGACTGAAAAACTGTTTTTT.

The chain combines TRBV27 with TRBJ2-7; 15 positions match TRBD2. The junction had 5 bases not matched to a gene; V was cut back by 6 bases and J by 5 bases. The CDR3 length is 15 residues. From germline, CDR1 is MNHEY and CDR2 SMNVEV (reference sequence). For the CDR3, the DNA is TGTGCCAGCAGCGGACTAGCGGGAGGGCCCCACGAGCAGTACTTC. This codes for CASSGLAGGPHEQYF.

This chain joins TRBV28 and TRBJ2-2; 9 bases line up with TRBD2. CDR1 is MDHEN, CDR2 SYDVKM, per germline. CDR3 size: 16 residues. The junction had 11 bases not matched to a gene; V was cut back by 6 bases and J by 6 bases. CDR3 region: CASSNGKREVAGELFF. The CDR3 DNA reads as TGTGCCAGCAGCAACGGGAAGCGGGAGGTCGCCGGGGAGCTGTTTTTT.

The chain recombines TRBV28 with TRBJ1-2; TRBD1 might be the D (5 bases). Germline V gene lookup returns CDR1 MDHEN and CDR2 SYDVKM. Trimming took 4 bases from V and 7 from J, leaving 19 bases between them. The CDR3 contains 15 residues. In nucleotides, the CDR3 is TGTGCCAGCAGTTGGTCGTCAGGGCCCGGGGGTGGCTACACCTTC. Protein product: CASSWSSGPGGGYTF.

The J gene is TRBJ2-1, the V gene TRBV4-3; D is perhaps TRBD1 (5 bases). The CDR3 runs 16 residues. Germline V CDR1 and CDR2: LGHNA, YSLEER. Trimming took 0 bases from V and 5 from J, leaving 14 bases between them. CDR3 DNA: TGCGCCAGCAGCCAAGATGGCAGGGCCGGAGACAATGAGCAGTTCTTC. This codes for CASSQDGRAGDNEQFF.

The rearrangement links TRBV19 to TRBJ1-3; no reliable D call. V was clipped by 3 bases and J by 0 bases, with 18 bases between them. The CDR3 contains 18 residues. Germline V CDR1 and CDR2: LNHDA, SQIVND (reference sequence). CDR3: CASSIRITSIASGNTIYF. CDR3 nucleotide sequence: TGTGCCAGTAGTATCCGGATTACCTCGATAGCCTCTGGAAACACCATATATTTT.

The V and J genes are TRBV7-8 and TRBJ1-5; D not certain. V lost 1 base and J lost 9, with 7 bases in between. Germline CDR1 is SGHVS and CDR2 is FQNEAQ. CDR3 length equals 12 residues. The CDR3 region is CASSLVEGPQHF. The CDR3 nucleotides are TGTGCCAGCAGCTTAGTTGAGGGGCCCCAGCATTTT.

V is TRBV6-5 and J is TRBJ1-1, with unresolved D. The V and J ends lost 6 bases and 1 base respectively, with 9 bases between them. Germline CDR1 MNHEY, CDR2 SVGAGI. The CDR3 is 13 residues long. The CDR3 loop reads CASRAGSNTEAFF. DNA for the CDR3: TGTGCCAGCAGGGCCGGGTCGAACACTGAAGCTTTCTTT.

The gene calls are TRBV19 and TRBJ1-6, with a tentative D call TRBD1 (5 bases). Germline V CDR1 and CDR2: LNHDA, SQIVND (reference sequence). The CDR3 loop spans 15 amino acids. Trimming stripped 3 bases from V and 9 bases from J, with 15 bases between. For the CDR3, the DNA is TGTGCCAGTAGTATTCAGGCAGGGTTGCGTTCACCCCTCCACTTT. Translation gives CASSIQAGLRSPLHF. Together with reference TRBV19 and TRBJ1-6, the CDR3 gives the full variable domain: DGGITQSPKYLFRKEGQNVTLSCEQNLNHDAMYWYRQDPGQGLRLIYYSQIVNDFQKGDIAEGYSVSREKKESFPLTVTSAQKNPTAFYLCASSIQAGLRSPLHFGNGTRLTVT.

Only a few counts were recorded for this clone. This chain joins TRBV5-1 and TRBJ2-1; TRBD2 matches 8 bases. The CDR3 has 14 amino acids. Trimming cost V 5 bases and J 7 bases; bases outside gene matches: 8. CDR1 SGHRS and CDR2 YFSETQ come from the germline V gene. The DNA of the CDR3 is TGCGCCAGCAGAGTAGCGGGGCCTCGGAATGAGCAGTTCTTC. It translates to CASRVAGPRNEQFF.

The J gene is TRBJ1-2, the V gene TRBV27, with D hard to call. The germline V gene encodes CDR1 MNHEY and CDR2 SMNVEV (reference sequence). Deletions cut 5 bases from V and 4 bases from J, with 11 bases between. CDR3 length equals 13 residues. This CDR3 reads CASSQQAFYGYTF. The CDR3 DNA reads as TGTGCCAGCAGTCAGCAGGCGTTCTATGGCTACACCTTC.

The chain carries TRBV30 and TRBJ2-5, with D unresolved. The CDR3 has 13 amino acids. The germline CDR1 and CDR2 sequences are GTSNPN and SVGIG (reference sequence). With 3 bases removed from V and 1 base from J, the gap between germline ends came to 9 bases. CDR3 DNA: TGTGCCTGGAGCGAGACGGGCCAAGAGACCCAGTACTTC. The encoded protein is CAWSETGQETQYF.

The chain is built from TRBV11-3 and TRBJ2-2; D possibly corresponds to TRBD2 (5 bases). Germline CDR1 and CDR2: SGHNT and YENEEA. The length of the CDR3 is 14 residues. V was pared by 8 bases and J by 4 bases, with 14 bases between. The DNA for the CDR3 is TGTGCCAGCTGCCCAGGACTGAGCACCGGGGAGCTGTTTTTT. Residues: CASCPGLSTGELFF.

V is TRBV12-3 or TRBV12-4 and J is TRBJ2-2; weak D call: TRBD2 (5 bases). CDR3 length: 12 residues. V lost 5 bases to trimming and J lost 6 bases, with 7 bases between them. CDR3 amino acids: CASSPLAGELFF. In DNA, the CDR3 is TGTGCCAGCAGTCCACTAGCCGGGGAGCTGTTTTTT.

The chain has TRBV4-1 and TRBJ1-1, with 8 bases aligning to TRBD1. This CDR3 has 16 residues. The V segment lost 0 bases and the J segment 11 bases; nucleotides outside the gene matches: 14. Germline lookup yields CDR1 MGHRA and CDR2 YSYEKL. CDR3 sequence (DNA): TGCGCCAGCAGCCAAGAAGACAGGGGCGATCCCAAGGTGGCTTTCTTT. Its protein product is CASSQEDRGDPKVAFF.

CDR3 sequence (DNA): TGTGCCTGGACCGTAGCGGAAACCTATAATTCACCCCTCCACTTT. It translates to CAWTVAETYNSPLHF. V gene TRBV30 combines with J gene TRBJ1-6; the D is unclear. The CDR3 consists of 15 residues. CDR1 is GTSNPN, CDR2 SVGIG, per germline (reference sequence). The V end lost 4 bases, the J end lost 2 bases, and 12 bases lay between the germline ends.

The chain has TRBV5-1 and TRBJ1-4, with 7 nucleotides matching TRBD1. CDR1 is SGHRS, CDR2 YFSETQ, per germline. The CDR3 runs to 16 residues. J lost 0 bases, V lost 9 bases, and 11 bases had no gene match. The CDR3 bases are TGCGCCATAACGATACGGGACAGAGCAACTAATGAAAAACTGTTTTTT. Protein sequence: CAITIRDRATNEKLFF.

This clone was seen only once. The J gene is TRBJ2-2, the V gene TRBV7-2; 9 bases fit TRBD2. Unmatched junction bases numbered 4, after V lost 3 bases and J lost 5 bases. Germline V CDR1 and CDR2: SGHTA, FQGNSA. There are 15 residues in the CDR3. The CDR3 nucleotides are TGTGCCAGCAGCTTCTCCGGACTAGCGACCGGGGAGCTGTTTTTT. Translation: CASSFSGLATGELFF.

The count of this clone is one. The rearrangement joins TRBV9 to TRBJ1-1, with no clear D. Trimming cost V 2 bases and J 5 bases, with 10 bases left between them. In germline, CDR1 is SGDLS, CDR2 YYNGEE. The CDR3 spans 13 residues. CDR3 sequence reads: CASSVGSGTEAFF. The CDR3 nucleotides read TGTGCCAGCAGCGTGGGGTCGGGGACTGAAGCTTTCTTT.

V gene TRBV7-9 combines with J gene TRBJ2-2; 10 bases match TRBD2. CDR1 is SEHNR, CDR2 FQNEAQ, per germline (reference sequence). The CDR3 is 16 residues long. Germline trimming cut 3 bases from V and 6 bases from J; bases unmatched to any gene: 7. The CDR3 DNA reads TGTGCCAGCAGCTTTCCCGGGACTAGCGTCCCCGGGGAGCTGTTTTTT. Its translation: CASSFPGTSVPGELFF.

The chain uses TRBV3-1 (or the pseudogene TRBV3-2) and TRBJ1-1; D not certain. The CDR3 is 12 residues long. The ends were cut back, 2 bases at V and 11 bases at J, with 12 bases in the middle. Germline V lookup: CDR1 LGHDT, CDR2 YNNKEL (reference sequence). The CDR3 bases are TGTGCCAGCAGCCAACTCCGAGGAGAGGCTTTCTTT. It translates to CASSQLRGEAFF.